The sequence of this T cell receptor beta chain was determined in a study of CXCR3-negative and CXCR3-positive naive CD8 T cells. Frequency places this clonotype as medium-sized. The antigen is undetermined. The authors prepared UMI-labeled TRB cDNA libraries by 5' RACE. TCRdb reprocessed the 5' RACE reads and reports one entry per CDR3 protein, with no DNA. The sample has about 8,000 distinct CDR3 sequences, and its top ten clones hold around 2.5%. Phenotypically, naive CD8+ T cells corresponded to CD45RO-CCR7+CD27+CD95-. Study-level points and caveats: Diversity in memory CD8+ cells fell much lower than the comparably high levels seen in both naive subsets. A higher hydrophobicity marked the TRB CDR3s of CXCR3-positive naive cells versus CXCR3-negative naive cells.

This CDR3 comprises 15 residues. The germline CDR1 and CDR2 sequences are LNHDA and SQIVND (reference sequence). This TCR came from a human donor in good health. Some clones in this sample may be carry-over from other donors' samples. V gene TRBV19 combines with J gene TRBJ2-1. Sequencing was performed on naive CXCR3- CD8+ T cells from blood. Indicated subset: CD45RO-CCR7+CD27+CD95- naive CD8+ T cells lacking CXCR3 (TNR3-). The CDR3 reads CASKAIDLSYNEQFF.